The rows below give T cell receptor beta chains drawn from one sample of a study of beta chain features in type 1 diabetes. Clones were read by immunoSEQ multiplex PCR, and TCRdb kept only the in-frame ones, dropping some. This sample yields 330,000 or so clones, of which 14% are seen a single time; under 8.5% belongs to the top ten. Sequences were obtained from central memory CD4+ T cells from blood. The receptors originated from a man under 40 in good health. CDR3s include the opening cysteine and the closing phenylalanine or tryptophan. Fields, in order: V gene, D gene, clone size, J gene, CDR3 DNA, CDR3 protein. The D gene is left open where the match is weak. Where a row states a size, it is once, few, many or the class of an expanded clone; other rows omit it.

>TRBV7-8|TRBD1|few|TRBJ1-2
TGTGCCAGCAGCTTGGGGACAGGGGGCTCCTTCGTTTATGGCTACACCTTC
CASSLGTGGSFVYGYTF
>TRBV6-1|-|-|TRBJ1-2
TGTGCCATCAGTGGGCAGGGCCCCGGCTACACCTTC
CAISGQGPGYTF
>TRBV4-1|-|few|TRBJ2-2
TGCGCCAGCAGCCAGACTAACGCTCCTCTCACCGGGGAGCTGTTTTTT
CASSQTNAPLTGELFF
>TRBV19|TRBD2|few|TRBJ2-2
TGTGCCAGCAGAACCGGGACTAGAGGCGCCGGGGAGCTGTTTTTT
CASRTGTRGAGELFF
>TRBV10-3|TRBD1|few|TRBJ2-2
TGTGCCATCAGTGGACGGACAGGGAACACCGGGGAGCTGTTTTTT
CAISGRTGNTGELFF
>TRBV29-1|TRBD2|-|TRBJ2-3
TGCAGCGTTGTGGGACTAGCGGGAGGGAGTACGCAGTATTTT
CSVVGLAGGSTQYF
>TRBV6-6|-|-|TRBJ2-5
TGTGCCAGCAGACGTTACGGGCCCGGGGAGACCCAGTACTTC
CASRRYGPGETQYF
>TRBV7-2|TRBD1|few|TRBJ1-6
TGTGCCAGCAGCCATGGACAGGGACGTTCACCCCTCCACTTT
CASSHGQGRSPLHF
>TRBV11-3|TRBD2|-|TRBJ2-1
TGTGCCAGCAGCTTAATGGCTAGCGGGAGGAATGAGCAGTTCTTC
CASSLMASGRNEQFF
>TRBV11-2|-|-|TRBJ2-5
TGTGCCAGCGAAATGAAGCCCAAAGAGACCCAGTACTTC
CASEMKPKETQYF
>TRBV11-2|-|few|TRBJ2-1
TGTGCCAGCAGCCCCGGACAGAACAATGAGCAGTTCTTC
CASSPGQNNEQFF
>TRBV7-6|-|many|TRBJ2-2
TGTGCCAGCAGCTTAGGTTGGTGGGAACGAATCGGGGAGCTGTTTTTT
CASSLGWWERIGELFF
>TRBV6-5|-|few|TRBJ2-1
TGTGCCAGCAGTCAAGGGAGGAACTACAATGAGCAGTTCTTC
CASSQGRNYNEQFF
>TRBV28|-|many|TRBJ2-1
TGTGCCAGCAGTTTAAGGGATGAGCAGTTCTTC
CASSLRDEQFF
>TRBV6-1|-|-|TRBJ1-5
TGTGCCAGCAGCCGGGATAGCAATCAGCCCCAGCATTTT
CASSRDSNQPQHF
>TRBV7-7|TRBD1|few|TRBJ2-5
TGTGCTAGCAGTCGGACCGGGACAGGACAAGAGACCCAGTACTTC
CASSRTGTGQETQYF
>TRBV4-3|-|few|TRBJ1-1
TGCGCCAGCAGCCAAGATGCGCGGACTGAAGCTTTCTTT
CASSQDARTEAFF
>TRBV4-3|-|few|TRBJ2-5
TGCGCCAGCAGCCAAGATCGTTCGGAGACCCAGTACTTC
CASSQDRSETQYF
>TRBV6-6|TRBD2|-|TRBJ2-7
TGTGCCAGCAGTACTGTGGGGGAGGGGACCTACGAGCAGTACTTC
CASSTVGEGTYEQYF
>TRBV9|TRBD2|many|TRBJ2-3
TGTGCCAGCAGCGTAGGGGCGGGGGGAATAGCGGATACGCAGTATTTT
CASSVGAGGIADTQYF
>TRBV4-3|-|few|TRBJ1-1
TGCGCCAGCAGCCAAGATATGGTTACTGAAGCTTTCTTT
CASSQDMVTEAFF
>TRBV23-1|-|few|TRBJ1-2
TGCGCCAGCAGGGGGTGGACCTTTGTCTATGGCTACACCTTC
CASRGWTFVYGYTF
>TRBV27|-|few|TRBJ1-1
TGTGCCAGCAGTTGGGGCAGGGGTATTCCCAACACTGAAGCTTTCTTT
CASSWGRGIPNTEAFF
>TRBV15|-|few|TRBJ2-3
TGTGCCACCAGCACACTTGCCCGCACAGATACGCAGTATTTT
CATSTLARTDTQYF
>TRBV6-1|TRBD2|few|TRBJ2-3
TGTGCCAGCAGTCGGCAGCGGGAAACGGATACGCAGTATTTT
CASSRQRETDTQYF
>TRBV5-1|TRBD1|-|TRBJ2-7
TGCGCCAGCAGCTACGGGCGGCAGGGGGACTACGAGCAGTACTTC
CASSYGRQGDYEQYF
>TRBV5-4|-|-|TRBJ2-3
TGTGCCAGCAGCTCGACAGGACGAACAAAAGATACGCAGTATTTT
CASSSTGRTKDTQYF
>TRBV9|TRBD1|-|TRBJ1-1
TGTGCCAGCAGCGTAGGGGCGACAGGGGTGAACACTGAAGCTTTCTTT
CASSVGATGVNTEAFF
>TRBV6-1|-|-|TRBJ1-5
TGTGCCAGCAGGGAAGTCGGTGGCAATCAGCCCCAGCATTTT
CASREVGGNQPQHF
>TRBV18|TRBD1|-|TRBJ2-5
TGTGCCAGCTCACCACCGACAGGGGCGGCGGAGACCCAGTACTTC
CASSPPTGAAETQYF
>TRBV9|TRBD1|once|TRBJ1-6
TGTGCCAGCAGCGAGGGGGCTGAGGTGATTCGACCCCTCCACTTT
CASSEGAEVIRPLHF
>TRBV7-9|-|-|TRBJ1-1
TGTGCCAGCAGCCCACTAGGACTCATGAACACTGAAGCTTTCTTT
CASSPLGLMNTEAFF
>TRBV4-3|TRBD2|few|TRBJ2-3
TGCGCCAGCAGCCGGCAAGCGGGGGGGCGGAGCACAGATACGCAGTATTTT
CASSRQAGGRSTDTQYF
>TRBV2|-|-|TRBJ1-1
TGTGCCAGCACTGCCCAAATGAACACTGAAGCTTTCTTT
CASTAQMNTEAFF
>TRBV5-6|-|few|TRBJ2-1
TGTGCCAGTAGTCCGCACTCGGGGTTCACAGGGCAGTTCTTC
CASSPHSGFTGQFF
>TRBV5-5|-|-|TRBJ2-7
TGTGCCAGCAGCCCAAGCTACGTCAGGGGAACCTACGAGCAGTACTTC
CASSPSYVRGTYEQYF
>TRBV2|TRBD1|few|TRBJ2-5
TGTGCCAGCAGGGTGGGACAGGGGACGGTCCCAGAGACCCAGTACTTC
CASRVGQGTVPETQYF
>TRBV6-5|TRBD1|-|TRBJ1-2
TGTGCCAGCAGTAGGGTGGGGCAGGGGGCGTCCGGCTACACCTTC
CASSRVGQGASGYTF
>TRBV7-3|TRBD1|-|TRBJ1-2
TGTGCCAAAAGAACAGCCGGGACAGCTGAAGGCTACACCTTC
CAKRTAGTAEGYTF
>TRBV7-2|-|-|TRBJ2-1
TGTGCCAGCAGCTCCTATTCAGGATTCGGCAATGAGCAGTTCTTC
CASSSYSGFGNEQFF
>TRBV4-1|TRBD2|-|TRBJ2-1
TGCGCCAGCAGCCAAGGACTAGCGGGAGAAATAAAGCAGTTCTTC
CASSQGLAGEIKQFF
>TRBV29-1|TRBD1|few|TRBJ1-2
TGCAGCGTCCAGGGACAGCTCTATGGCTACACCTTC
CSVQGQLYGYTF
>TRBV4-2|-|-|TRBJ2-3
TGTGCCAGCAGCCAAGTGGTAACGGCCGCGCAGTATTTT
CASSQVVTAAQYF
>TRBV7-2|-|few|TRBJ2-3
TGTGCCAGCAGCTTAGTGGCCAGAAGCACAGATACGCAGTATTTT
CASSLVARSTDTQYF
>TRBV10-3|TRBD1|few|TRBJ1-5
TGTGCCATCAGTGACACGACAGGGGGCCTAGGTAATCAGCCCCAGCATTTT
CAISDTTGGLGNQPQHF
>TRBV4-3|-|-|TRBJ1-2
TGCGCCAGCAGCCAAGGGGCCGATGGACAGCATAACTATGGCTACACCTTC
CASSQGADGQHNYGYTF
>TRBV27|-|many|TRBJ2-3
TGTGCCAGCAGTCTGGCAGGCGGCACAGATACGCAGTATTTT
CASSLAGGTDTQYF
>TRBV6-4|TRBD1|-|TRBJ2-1
TGTGCCAGCAGTGACTCAGGGACAGGGGGTTTAAATGAGCAGTTCTTC
CASSDSGTGGLNEQFF
>TRBV5-4|TRBD1|-|TRBJ1-1
TGTGCCAGCAGAGAGGACAGGGGGCTACGCACTGAAGCTTTCTTT
CASREDRGLRTEAFF
>TRBV4-3|TRBD1|few|TRBJ2-2
TGCGCCAGCAGCCAAGTCATAGGGGGCTCAGGAGGGGAGCTGTTTTTT
CASSQVIGGSGGELFF